These 9 T cell receptor beta chains originate from one sample sequenced in a study of cytomegalovirus exposure and HLA in healthy donors. PCR used 60 Vbeta primers and 13 Jbeta primers. Measured with immunoSEQ multiplex PCR; TCRdb has only the in-frame clones, and not every one. The profile shows 150,000 to 200,000 clones, approximately 65% of them singletons. The specimen sequenced was PBMCs. The receptors stem from a man aged 35-49 years in good health and CMV-seronegative.

The gene calls are TRBV30 and TRBJ2-2; maybe TRBD2 (6 bases). V was trimmed by 1 base and J by 5 bases, leaving 14 bases between them. From germline, CDR1 is GTSNPN and CDR2 SVGIG (reference sequence). The CDR3 covers 15 residues. DNA for the CDR3: TGTGCCTGGAGTGGAATGGCTAGCGTTACCGGGGAGCTGTTTTTT. Translated, it gives CAWSGMASVTGELFF.

This clone was found once. The chain recombines TRBV5-6 with TRBJ2-1; TRBD2 matches at 12 bases. The J segment lost 8 bases and the V segment lost 1 base, leaving 7 bases of the junction unmatched. Germline CDR1 is SGHDT and CDR2 is YYEEEE. The CDR3 loop spans 16 amino acids. In DNA form, the CDR3 reads TGTGCCAGCAGCTTGTTCAGACTAGCGGGAGTGGATGAGCAGTTCTTC. This translates into CASSLFRLAGVDEQFF.

The chain uses TRBV4-1 and TRBJ1-3; the match to TRBD1 covers 7 bases. Trimming took 0 bases from V and 4 from J; bases not matched to a gene: 0. Germline-derived CDR1 and CDR2 are MGHRA and YSYEKL. The CDR3 sequence is 14 residues long. The CDR3 here is CASSQEDRGNTIYF. The CDR3 DNA is TGCGCCAGCAGCCAAGAGGACAGGGGAAACACCATATATTTT.

This chain joins TRBV14 and TRBJ2-1, with 7 bases matching TRBD2. Germline assignment: CDR1 SGHDN and CDR2 FVKESK. The J segment lost 6 bases and the V segment lost 5 bases, leaving 10 bases of the junction unmatched. There are 15 residues in the CDR3. The CDR3 protein is CASSARAGSTNEQFF. The CDR3 DNA sequence: TGTGCCAGCAGCGCGAGAGCGGGGTCAACCAATGAGCAGTTCTTC. The variable domain in full, with the rest retrieved from reference TRBV14 and TRBJ2-1, is EAGVTQFPSHSVIEKGQTVTLRCDPISGHDNLYWYRRVMGKEIKFLLHFVKESKQDESGMPNNRFLAERTGGTYSTLKVQPAELEDSGVYFCASSARAGSTNEQFFGPGTRLTVL.

This chain connects TRBV7-2 to TRBJ2-3, with D possibly being TRBD1 (6 bases). The CDR3 loop spans 15 amino acids. V shed 1 base and J shed 0 bases, with 8 bases lying between them. The germline gives CDR1 SGHTA, CDR2 FQGNSA. CDR3 region: CASSLGTASTDTQYF. The CDR3 nucleotides are TGTGCCAGCAGCTTAGGGACAGCTAGCACAGATACGCAGTATTTT.

V is TRBV6-6 and J is TRBJ2-7, with 7 bases aligning to TRBD1. Germline CDR1 MNHNY, CDR2 SVGAGI (reference sequence). Trimming removed 6 bases from V and 3 bases from J; junction bases left unmatched: 8. This CDR3 contains 14 residues. CDR3 residues: CASSHPGQSYEQYF. Written as DNA, the CDR3 is TGTGCCAGCAGCCACCCGGGACAGAGCTACGAGCAGTACTTC.

The CDR3 protein is CASSLARDLIGDTQYF. The DNA of the CDR3 is TGTGCCAGCAGCTTAGCCCGGGACTTGATCGGAGATACGCAGTATTTT. V gene TRBV7-2 combines with J gene TRBJ2-3; D may be TRBD2 (6 bases). This CDR3 spans 16 amino acids. The germline gives CDR1 SGHTA, CDR2 FQGNSA. Deletions cut 0 bases from V and 5 bases from J, with 15 bases between.

The chain combines TRBV6-5 with TRBJ1-1; 7 bases agree with TRBD1. With 7 bases clipped from V and 10 bases from J, the junction kept 9 bases outside the gene matches. The germline gives CDR1 MNHEY, CDR2 SVGAGI. The CDR3 totals 12 residues. DNA for the CDR3: TGTGCCAGCAAAGCTCCAGGGGGGAGAGCTTTCTTT. This encodes CASKAPGGRAFF.

V gene TRBV15 combines with J gene TRBJ2-1, with D possibly being TRBD1 (6 bases). Between the trimmed V and J ends, which lost 9 bases and 0 bases, there was a span of 12 bases. This CDR3 has 14 residues. Germline CDR1 LNHNV, CDR2 YYDKDF (reference sequence). The CDR3 region is CATGDTSSYNEQFF. CDR3 nucleotides: TGTGCCACTGGGGACACTAGCTCCTACAATGAGCAGTTCTTC.